These 21 T cell receptor beta chains were all obtained from the same sample, sequenced in a study of T-cell reconstitution after alpha-beta-depleted transplantation in children. Molecular barcoding with unique molecular identifiers was used for the TCRbeta library. One entry per CDR3 protein, called by TCRdb with MiXCR from the PCR reads. The table shows hundreds of thousands of distinct CDR3 sequences, with roughly 13% occurring only once. The sequences come from PBMCs, collected before TCRalphabeta/CD19-depleted stem cell transplant. Source of these receptors: a girl aged 2 to 9 with congenital amegakaryocytic thrombocytopenia, due to receive a stem cell transplant.

This clonotype was detected many times. V usage is TRBV7-9 and J usage is TRBJ2-1; 7 nucleotides line up with TRBD2. The germline V gene has CDR1 SEHNR and CDR2 FQNEAQ (reference sequence). The CDR3 totals 14 residues. Trimming at V came to 2 bases and at J to 5 bases, leaving 3 bases not matched to a gene. For the CDR3, the DNA is TGTGCCAGCAGCTTAAGCGGGAATCACAATGAGCAGTTCTTC. Translating it yields CASSLSGNHNEQFF.

Points on this clonotype: This clone may be a read error of a much larger clone one base away. The chain joins TRBV4-1 to TRBJ1-1; 9 bases agree with TRBD1. With V trimmed by 0 bases and J by 5 bases, 7 bases remained unmatched. The germline V gene encodes CDR1 MGHRA and CDR2 YSYEKL. The CDR3 length is 16 residues. In nucleotides, the CDR3 is TGCGCCAGCAGCCAAGAACAGGGGGCTGTAAGAACTGAAGCTTTCTTT. Translated: CASSQEQGAVRTEAFF.

At least ten counts were recorded for this clonotype. The V gene is TRBV7-2, the J gene TRBJ2-1; TRBD2 matches 8 bases. Germline assignment: CDR1 SGHTA and CDR2 FQGNSA. Unmatched junction bases numbered 2, after V lost 0 bases and J lost 4 bases. This CDR3 is built from 15 residues. CDR3 coding DNA: TGTGCCAGCAGCTTAGCGGCGGGAGGTTACAATGAGCAGTTCTTC. This gives the protein CASSLAAGGYNEQFF. The variable domain in full, with the rest retrieved from reference TRBV7-2 and TRBJ2-1, is GAGVSQSPSNKVTEKGKDVELRCDPISGHTALYWYRQSLGQGLEFLIYFQGNSAPDKSGLPSDRFSAERTGGSVSTLTIQRTQQEDSAVYLCASSLAAGGYNEQFFGPGTRLTVL.

This clonotype was detected ten times or more. The chain carries TRBV20-1 and TRBJ2-2; 7 nucleotides match TRBD1. This CDR3 is 13 amino acids long. The germline gives CDR1 DFQATT, CDR2 SNEGSKA (reference sequence). V was pared by 6 bases and J by 5 bases, with 6 bases of the junction left unmatched. The CDR3 protein is CSAQGGSTGELFF. In DNA, the CDR3 is TGCAGTGCGCAAGGGGGCTCAACCGGGGAGCTGTTTTTT.

The chain employs TRBV5-1 and TRBJ2-4; 9 nucleotides match TRBD1. The CDR3 spans 12 residues. V lost 1 base and J lost 14; bases outside the gene matches: 4. Germline CDR1 SGHRS, CDR2 YFSETQ. The CDR3 nucleotides read TGCGCCAGCAGCTTGACCGGGACAGGGAAGTACTTC. Encoded protein: CASSLTGTGKYF. Variable domain in full (rest from reference TRBV5-1 and TRBJ2-4): KAGVTQTPRYLIKTRGQQVTLSCSPISGHRSVSWYQQTPGQGLQFLFEYFSETQRNKGNFPGRFSGRQFSNSRSEMNVSTLELGDSALYLCASSLTGTGKYFGAGTRLSVL.

This chain links TRBV20-1 with TRBJ2-1, with TRBD1 matching 7 bases. CDR1 is DFQATT and CDR2 is SNEGSKA in the germline V gene (reference sequence). Trimming at V came to 5 bases and at J to 8 bases, leaving 6 bases not matched to a gene. This CDR3 is 12 amino acids long. The CDR3 bases are TGCAGTGCTTCGGACAGGTTGGATGAGCAGTTCTTC. It is translated as CSASDRLDEQFF.

This chain links TRBV7-6 with TRBJ1-1, with TRBD1 as a possible D gene (5 bases). Germline V gene sequence: CDR1 SGHVS, CDR2 FNYEAQ. This CDR3 region has 14 residues. The V gene lost 7 bases and the J gene lost 0 bases, with 12 bases spanning the gap. Here the CDR3 DNA reads TGTGCCAGCACCAAAGGGGTGCTGAACACTGAAGCTTTCTTT. Amino acids: CASTKGVLNTEAFF.

This clonotype was observed a handful of times. V usage is TRBV20-1 and J usage is TRBJ2-7; D unclear. Deletions cut 1 base from V and 3 bases from J, with 7 bases between. CDR3 size: 12 residues. The germline V gene has CDR1 DFQATT and CDR2 SNEGSKA (reference sequence). The CDR3 spells CSARGLHYEQYF. The CDR3 DNA sequence: TGCAGTGCTAGAGGCCTACACTACGAGCAGTACTTC.

This clonotype was seen many times. This chain connects TRBV6-1 to TRBJ1-2; 8 bases are a match to TRBD1. V shed 6 bases and J 6 bases; nucleotides not matched to a gene: 3. The CDR3 loop spans 12 amino acids. Germline values: CDR1 MNHNS, CDR2 SASEGT. CDR3 amino acids: CASSRQGNGYTF. CDR3 DNA sequence: TGTGCCAGCAGCCGACAGGGGAATGGCTACACCTTC.

As for this clonotype: Being one base from a much bigger clone, this may be a read error. The chain links TRBV10-3 to TRBJ2-7, with D possibly matching TRBD2 (6 bases). Germline CDR1 reads ENHRY; CDR2 reads SYGVKD. CDR3 length equals 13 residues. V was shortened by 4 bases and J by 6 bases, with 13 bases between the two germline ends. CDR3 sequence: CAISARLDGEQYF. Written as DNA, the CDR3 is TGTGCCATCAGTGCCAGACTAGATGGCGAGCAGTACTTC.

This clonotype was counted ten times or more. This chain links TRBV5-1 with TRBJ1-2, with a weak D call TRBD1 (5 bases). The CDR3 is made up of 13 amino acids. CDR1 and CDR2 from the germline V gene are SGHRS and YFSETQ. Trimming left V 4 bases short and J 4 bases short, with 11 bases between. CDR3 protein: CASSLTDGYGYTF. In DNA form, the CDR3 reads TGCGCCAGCAGCCTGACAGACGGCTATGGCTACACCTTC.

The chain carries TRBV12-3 or TRBV12-4 and TRBJ2-7; D is perhaps TRBD2 (6 bases). The V end lost 3 bases, the J end lost 3 bases, and 15 bases lay between the germline ends. The CDR3 has 15 amino acids. CDR3 residues: CASSFSGGDVYEQYF. Written as DNA, the CDR3 is TGTGCCAGCAGTTTTTCAGGCGGGGACGTCTACGAGCAGTACTTC.

There are many counts of this clonotype. The chain employs TRBV7-2 and TRBJ1-1, with D unresolved. Trimming cost V 1 base and J 0 bases, with 9 bases left between them. The germline CDR1 and CDR2 sequences are SGHTA and FQGNSA. The CDR3 is made up of 15 amino acids. The CDR3 nucleotides are TGTGCCAGCAGCTTAGGAGCTCAGCTGAACACTGAAGCTTTCTTT. It yields the protein CASSLGAQLNTEAFF.

There are many counts of this clonotype. V and J are TRBV28 and TRBJ2-7; 7 nucleotides align to TRBD2. This CDR3 has 16 amino acids. Germline V gene lookup returns CDR1 MDHEN and CDR2 SYDVKM. V was clipped by 5 bases and J by 3 bases; unmatched bases: 13. CDR3 coding DNA: TGTGCCAGCAGTCCCGTTTTAGCGGGTCTCCACTACGAGCAGTACTTC. Protein: CASSPVLAGLHYEQYF.

Ten or more counts support this clonotype. This chain connects TRBV20-1 to TRBJ2-7, with 7 positions matching TRBD2. V shed 0 bases and J 2 bases; nucleotides not matched to a gene: 10. Germline CDR1 is DFQATT and CDR2 is SNEGSKA (reference sequence). The CDR3 runs 16 residues. CDR3: CSARDLSGARTYEQYF. The DNA of the CDR3 is TGCAGTGCTAGAGATCTAAGCGGGGCCCGCACCTACGAGCAGTACTTC.

This clonotype was counted ten times or more. CDR3 region: CSASLVGYEQYF. The DNA for the CDR3 is TGCAGCGCATCCTTGGTGGGCTACGAGCAGTACTTC. This chain links TRBV29-1 with TRBJ2-7; D unclear. This CDR3 region has 12 residues. V lost 7 bases to trimming and J lost 3 bases, with 13 bases between them. Germline values: CDR1 SQVTM, CDR2 ANQGSEA.

The table lists this clonotype with many counts. The gene calls are TRBV4-1 and TRBJ2-5, with unresolved D. The CDR3 covers 13 residues. The V gene's germline CDR1 is MGHRA and CDR2 YSYEKL. V lost 4 bases to trimming and J lost 5 bases, with 11 bases between them. DNA for the CDR3: TGCGCCAGCAGCCGCGTAGTCGGTGAGACCCAGTACTTC. Translation: CASSRVVGETQYF.

This clonotype has at least ten counts. The V and J genes are TRBV29-1 and TRBJ1-1; D ambiguous. The CDR3 is 12 residues long. Germline CDR1 reads SQVTM; CDR2 reads ANQGSEA. V was pared by 2 bases and J by 0 bases, with 4 bases between. CDR3 DNA sequence: TGCAGCGTTGAAACAGTGAACACTGAAGCTTTCTTT. It yields the protein CSVETVNTEAFF.

This clonotype was observed many times. In nucleotides, the CDR3 is TGCAGTGCTATAGACACGGGCAACACTGAAGCTTTCTTT. Translated: CSAIDTGNTEAFF. The chain combines TRBV20-1 with TRBJ1-1; D ambiguous. This CDR3 is 13 amino acids long. Trimming removed 4 bases at V and 2 bases at J, with 11 bases between. Germline assignment: CDR1 DFQATT and CDR2 SNEGSKA (reference sequence).

This clonotype showed up just a few times. The rearrangement links TRBV6-2 or TRBV6-3 to TRBJ2-3; 9 nucleotides match TRBD2. Germline CDR1 reads MNHEY; CDR2 reads SVGEGT. The CDR3 covers 17 residues. Unmatched junction bases numbered 6, after V lost 0 bases and J lost 2 bases. CDR3 DNA sequence: TGTGCCAGCAGTTACTCGAAACTAGCGGGTTTCACAGATACGCAGTATTTT. Amino acids: CASSYSKLAGFTDTQYF.

V usage is TRBV12-3 or TRBV12-4 and J usage is TRBJ1-4, with 7 bases identical to TRBD1. CDR3 size: 13 residues. J was trimmed by 10 bases and V by 6 bases; bases with no gene match: 8. CDR3 amino acids: CASSPGGAAKLFF. In DNA, the CDR3 is TGTGCCAGCAGCCCAGGGGGGGCGGCAAAACTGTTTTTT.